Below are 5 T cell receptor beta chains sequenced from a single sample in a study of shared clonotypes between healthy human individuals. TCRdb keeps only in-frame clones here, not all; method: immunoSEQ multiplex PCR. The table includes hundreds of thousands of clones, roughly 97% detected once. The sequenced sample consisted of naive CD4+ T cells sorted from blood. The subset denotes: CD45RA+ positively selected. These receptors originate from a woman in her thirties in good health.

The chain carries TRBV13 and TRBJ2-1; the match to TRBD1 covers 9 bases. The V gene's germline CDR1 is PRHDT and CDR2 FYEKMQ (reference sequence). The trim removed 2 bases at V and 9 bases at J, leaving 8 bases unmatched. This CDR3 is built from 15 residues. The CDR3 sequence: CASSLTGTGLREQFF. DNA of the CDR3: TGTGCCAGCAGCTTAACCGGGACAGGGTTACGTGAGCAGTTCTTC.

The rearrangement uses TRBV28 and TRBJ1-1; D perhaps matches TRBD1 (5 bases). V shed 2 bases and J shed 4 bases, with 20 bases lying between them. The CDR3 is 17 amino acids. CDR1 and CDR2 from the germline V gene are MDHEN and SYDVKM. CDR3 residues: CASSLRPGMIGSTEAFF. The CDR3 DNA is TGTGCCAGCAGTTTAAGGCCAGGGATGATCGGTAGCACTGAAGCTTTCTTT.

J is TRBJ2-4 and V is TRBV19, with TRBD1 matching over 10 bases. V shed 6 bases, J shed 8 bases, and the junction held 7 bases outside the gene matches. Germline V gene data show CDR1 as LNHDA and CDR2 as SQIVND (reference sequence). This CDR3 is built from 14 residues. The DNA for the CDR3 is TGTGCCAGTAGCCCGACAGGGGGCCTGTACATTCAGTACTTC. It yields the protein CASSPTGGLYIQYF. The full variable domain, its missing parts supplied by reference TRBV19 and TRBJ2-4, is DGGITQSPKYLFRKEGQNVTLSCEQNLNHDAMYWYRQDPGQGLRLIYYSQIVNDFQKGDIAEGYSVSREKKESFPLTVTSAQKNPTAFYLCASSPTGGLYIQYFGAGTRLSVL.

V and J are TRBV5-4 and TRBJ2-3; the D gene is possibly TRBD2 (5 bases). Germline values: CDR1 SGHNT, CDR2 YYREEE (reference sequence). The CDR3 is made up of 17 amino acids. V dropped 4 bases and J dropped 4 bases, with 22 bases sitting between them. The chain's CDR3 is CASSPGRGPYGPDTQYF. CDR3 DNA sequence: TGTGCCAGCAGCCCCGGCCGGGGTCCCTATGGCCCAGATACGCAGTATTTT.

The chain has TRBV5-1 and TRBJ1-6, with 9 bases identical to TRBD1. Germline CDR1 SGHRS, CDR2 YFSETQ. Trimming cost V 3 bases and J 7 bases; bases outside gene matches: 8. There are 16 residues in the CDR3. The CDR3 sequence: CASSYTGGLGNSPLHF. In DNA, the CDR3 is TGCGCCAGCAGCTATACAGGGGGCCTTGGGAATTCACCCCTCCACTTT.